This TCR beta chain was observed in a study of blood T cells in healthy people across ages. This clonotype was seen repeatedly, ten times or more. A second PCR, run for roughly 7 to 12 cycles, used a sample-barcoded 5' primer plus a J-beta primer mix. TCRdb re-analysed the 5' RACE reads in MiXCR, keeping a single row per CDR3 protein. The sample yields about 650,000 distinct CDR3 sequences, less than 40% seen once. Trimming took 3 bases from V and 4 from J; bases not matched to a gene: 6. This CDR3 has 15 amino acids. The V and J genes are TRBV12-3 or TRBV12-4 and TRBJ2-3, with 8 bases that match TRBD1. The sequence came from an elderly woman in good health. Sample: blood. The CDR3 sequence: CASSLQGARADTQYF. CDR3 sequence (DNA): TGTGCCAGCAGTTTGCAGGGGGCAAGAGCAGATACGCAGTATTTT.